This T cell receptor (beta chain) emerged from a study of shared clonotypes between healthy human individuals. The study, taken as a whole, reports: Across subsets, estimated richness was generally greater for naive than for memory populations.

V was pared by 6 bases and J by 1 base, with 4 bases of the junction left unmatched. CDR1 is SNHLY and CDR2 is FYNNEI in the germline V gene. The CDR3 has 15 amino acids. About this clone itself: As yet, its antigen is unknown. At the DNA level, this CDR3 is encoded by other sequences in the same sample as well.

TCRdb's copy holds only in-frame clones and misses some; the assay was immunoSEQ multiplex PCR. The table shows 600,000 to 750,000 clones, with approximately 77% occurring only once. The gene calls are TRBV2 and TRBJ2-3; the match to TRBD2 covers 10 bases. The clonotype originates from a woman aged 30 to 39 in good health. Sequenced sample: memory CD4+ T cells sorted from blood. Subset reported: CD45RA-negative fraction. The DNA of the CDR3 is TGTGCCAGCAGCCCCGGACTAGCGGGCACAGATACGCAGTATTTT. Translated: CASSPGLAGTDTQYF.